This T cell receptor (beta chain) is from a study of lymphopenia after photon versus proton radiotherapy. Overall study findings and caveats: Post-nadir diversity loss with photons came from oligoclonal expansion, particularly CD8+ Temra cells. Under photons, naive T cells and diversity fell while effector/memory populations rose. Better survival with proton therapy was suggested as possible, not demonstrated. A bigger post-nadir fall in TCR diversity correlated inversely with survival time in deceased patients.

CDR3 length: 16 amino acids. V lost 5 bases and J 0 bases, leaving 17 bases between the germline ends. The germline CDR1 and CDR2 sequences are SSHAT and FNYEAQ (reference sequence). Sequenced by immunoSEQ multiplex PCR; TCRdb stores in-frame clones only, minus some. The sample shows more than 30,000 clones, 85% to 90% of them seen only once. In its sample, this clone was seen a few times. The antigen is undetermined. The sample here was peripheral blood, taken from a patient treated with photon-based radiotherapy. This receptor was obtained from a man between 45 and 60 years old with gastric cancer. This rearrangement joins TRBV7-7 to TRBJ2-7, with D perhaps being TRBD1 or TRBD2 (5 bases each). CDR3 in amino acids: CASSHPPGTDSYEQYF. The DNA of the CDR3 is TGTGCCAGCAGCCACCCCCCGGGGACCGACTCCTACGAGCAGTACTTC.